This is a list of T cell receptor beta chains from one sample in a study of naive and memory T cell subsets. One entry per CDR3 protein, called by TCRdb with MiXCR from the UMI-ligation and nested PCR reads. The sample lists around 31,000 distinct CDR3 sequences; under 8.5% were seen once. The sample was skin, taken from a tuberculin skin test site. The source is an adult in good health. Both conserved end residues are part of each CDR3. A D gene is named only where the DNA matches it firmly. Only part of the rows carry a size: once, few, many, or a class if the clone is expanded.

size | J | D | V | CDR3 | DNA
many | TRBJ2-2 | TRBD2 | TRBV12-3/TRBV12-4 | CASSKRGGSLSPTGELFF | TGTGCCAGCAGCAAAAGGGGAGGGAGCCTATCCCCCACCGGGGAGCTGTTTTTT
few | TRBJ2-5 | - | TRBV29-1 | CSVEYRRAQYF | TGCAGCGTTGAATACAGGAGGGCCCAGTACTTC
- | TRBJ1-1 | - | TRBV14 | CASSHAGMNTEAFF | TGTGCCAGCAGCCATGCGGGTATGAACACTGAAGCTTTCTTT
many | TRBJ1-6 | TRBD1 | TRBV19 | CASDRGGSYNSPLHF | TGTGCCAGCGACAGGGGTGGGTCCTATAATTCACCCCTCCACTTT
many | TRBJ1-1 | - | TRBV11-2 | CASSLESARTEAFF | TGTGCCAGCAGCTTAGAATCGGCTCGGACTGAAGCTTTCTTT
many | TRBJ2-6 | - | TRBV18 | CASSPQAREFAGANVLTF | TGTGCCAGCTCACCACAAGCGAGGGAATTTGCTGGGGCCAACGTCCTGACTTTC
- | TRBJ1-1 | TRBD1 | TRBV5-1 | CASRPGTASTLEAFF | TGCGCCAGCCGACCCGGGACAGCGTCTACTCTGGAAGCTTTCTTT
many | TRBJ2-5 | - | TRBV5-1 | CASSLVGGSETQYF | TGCGCCAGCAGCTTGGTGGGGGGCTCGGAGACCCAGTACTTC
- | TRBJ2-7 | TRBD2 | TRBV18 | CASSPEGRRGGFYEQYF | TGTGCCAGCTCACCAGAAGGACGGCGCGGGGGTTTCTACGAGCAGTACTTC
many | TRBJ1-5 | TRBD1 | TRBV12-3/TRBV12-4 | CASSLRGQGTRNQPQHF | TGTGCCAGCAGCCTAAGGGGACAGGGGACTCGCAATCAGCCCCAGCATTTT
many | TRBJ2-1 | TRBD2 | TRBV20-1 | CSARAPGLAGGGNEQFF | TGCAGTGCTAGAGCTCCGGGACTAGCGGGGGGGGGCAATGAGCAGTTCTTC
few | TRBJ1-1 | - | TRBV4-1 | CASSQEKLVNTEAFF | TGCGCCAGCAGCCAAGAAAAGTTAGTGAACACTGAAGCTTTCTTT
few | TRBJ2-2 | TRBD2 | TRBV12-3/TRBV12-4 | CASSSTVGSGGANTGELFF | TGTGCCAGCAGCTCGACCGTCGGTAGCGGGGGCGCGAACACCGGGGAGCTGTTTTTT
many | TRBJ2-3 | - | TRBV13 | CASSPGGGTDTQYF | TGTGCCAGCAGCCCGGGGGGCGGCACAGATACGCAGTATTTT
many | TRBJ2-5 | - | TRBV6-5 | CASSSGAGGAQYF | TGTGCCAGCAGTTCCGGGGCCGGAGGGGCCCAGTACTTC
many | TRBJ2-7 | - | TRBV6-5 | CASSYFRGSSYEQYF | TGTGCCAGCAGTTACTTTCGTGGGAGCTCCTACGAGCAGTACTTC
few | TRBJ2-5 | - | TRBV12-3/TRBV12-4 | CASSLLETQYF | TGTGCCAGCAGCTTGTTGGAGACCCAGTACTTC
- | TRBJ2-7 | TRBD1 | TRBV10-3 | CAIRQSEGQDPYEQYF | TGTGCCATCAGGCAAAGTGAGGGACAGGATCCCTACGAGCAGTACTTC
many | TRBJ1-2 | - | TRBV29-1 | CSVQAAHGYTF | TGCAGCGTACAGGCTGCCCATGGCTACACCTTC
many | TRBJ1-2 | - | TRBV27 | CASSFGHLYGYTF | TGTGCCAGCAGTTTCGGACACCTTTATGGCTACACCTTC
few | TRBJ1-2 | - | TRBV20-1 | CSARNMGSPLNYGYTF | TGCAGTGCTAGAAACATGGGTTCCCCCCTAAACTATGGCTACACCTTC
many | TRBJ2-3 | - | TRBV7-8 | CASSFPLRGGEVSTDTQYF | TGTGCCAGCAGCTTCCCGTTAAGGGGGGGGGAAGTTAGCACAGATACGCAGTATTTT